Following are 23 T cell receptor beta chains from one sample sequenced in a study of blood T cell repertoires in COVID-19. Profiling relied on immunoSEQ multiplex PCR, and the TCRdb table lists in-frame clones only, not all of them. This sample has roughly 250,000 clones, with roughly 90% found just once. The sequencing input was peripheral blood. Receptors originate from a man aged 25-45 years with acute or convalescent COVID-19.

V and J are TRBV5-1 and TRBJ1-1; D gene ambiguous. Trimming removed 1 base at V and 4 bases at J, with 11 bases between. The germline CDR1 and CDR2 sequences are SGHRS and YFSETQ. CDR3 length: 14 amino acids. CDR3 sequence: CASSLQDRITEAFF. CDR3 nucleotide sequence: TGCGCCAGCAGCTTGCAGGATCGCATCACTGAAGCTTTCTTT.

The gene calls are TRBV9 and TRBJ2-3, with D possibly matching TRBD2 (6 bases). V was shortened by 4 bases and J by 6 bases, with 15 bases between the two germline ends. This CDR3 comprises 14 residues. Germline V gene data show CDR1 as SGDLS and CDR2 as YYNGEE. CDR3 DNA sequence: TGTGCCAGCAGCCCAAGACCTGGGGGGGATACGCAGTATTTT. This codes for CASSPRPGGDTQYF.

J is TRBJ2-7 and V is TRBV20-1, with 8 nucleotides matching TRBD2. V dropped 3 bases and J dropped 5; count of bases not matched to a gene: 0. This CDR3 is built from 11 residues. From germline, CDR1 is DFQATT and CDR2 SNEGSKA (reference sequence). The CDR3 protein is CSARGLDEQYF. Here the CDR3 DNA reads TGCAGTGCTAGGGGACTAGACGAGCAGTACTTC.

V and J are TRBV7-9 and TRBJ2-3, with D possibly TRBD2 on 7 matching bases. Germline assignment: CDR1 SEHNR and CDR2 FQNEAQ (reference sequence). Trimming cost V 6 bases and J 3 bases, with 16 bases left between them. CDR3 size: 15 residues. The CDR3 sequence: CASRGAGVGTDTQYF. CDR3 coding DNA: TGTGCCAGCAGGGGGGCGGGAGTGGGGACAGATACGCAGTATTTT.

The V call is TRBV7-9, the J call TRBJ2-1; D remains ambiguous. Trimming took 5 bases from V and 5 from J, leaving 16 bases between them. Germline-derived CDR1 and CDR2 are SEHNR and FQNEAQ (reference sequence). This CDR3 comprises 15 residues. The CDR3 region is CASSLGEVANNEQFF. The DNA of the CDR3 is TGTGCCAGCAGCCTCGGAGAGGTGGCTAACAATGAGCAGTTCTTC.

This clone was detected a few times. The chain has TRBV9 and TRBJ2-5; 7 bases align to TRBD2. The ends lost 4 bases at V and 2 bases at J; junction bases unmatched: 11. The CDR3 is 16 amino acids. In germline, CDR1 is SGDLS, CDR2 YYNGEE. CDR3 sequence reads: CASSPNQGGGQETQYF. Written as DNA, the CDR3 is TGTGCCAGCAGCCCAAACCAGGGCGGGGGACAAGAGACCCAGTACTTC.

The V call is TRBV5-6, the J call TRBJ1-3, with 7 nucleotides matching TRBD1. This CDR3 has 15 residues. CDR1 SGHDT and CDR2 YYEEEE come from the germline V gene. The ends lost 4 bases at V and 8 bases at J; junction bases unmatched: 12. The CDR3 loop reads CASSLRQGMLDTIYF. The DNA of the CDR3 is TGTGCCAGCAGCCTCCGACAGGGTATGTTGGACACCATATATTTT.

The chain links TRBV4-1 to TRBJ1-2, with 8 nucleotides matching TRBD1. This CDR3 region has 15 residues. The V segment lost 1 base and the J segment 7 bases; nucleotides outside the gene matches: 8. Germline V gives CDR1 MGHRA, CDR2 YSYEKL. Here the CDR3 DNA reads TGCGCCAGCAGCCAAGGAGGACAGGGCCACCGTGGCTACACCTTC. Its protein is CASSQGGQGHRGYTF.

This sequence joins TRBV2 and TRBJ1-1; weak D call: TRBD1 (6 bases). The CDR3 has 11 residues. V lost 5 bases, J lost 11 bases, and 12 bases lay in between. Germline lookup yields CDR1 SNHLY and CDR2 FYNNEI. CDR3 protein: CASSRNRAAFF. The CDR3 DNA sequence: TGTGCCAGCAGTAGAAACAGGGCGGCTTTCTTT.

The J gene is TRBJ1-4, the V gene TRBV2; 9 bases align to TRBD1. Germline CDR1 SNHLY, CDR2 FYNNEI. The CDR3 loop spans 14 amino acids. The trim removed 6 bases at V and 8 bases at J, leaving 7 bases unmatched. The CDR3 bases are TGTGCCAGCAGCACAGGGGGCGGTTTAGAAAAACTGTTTTTT. Encoded protein: CASSTGGGLEKLFF.

The chain is built from TRBV11-2 and TRBJ1-4, with D unclear. V shed 0 bases and J shed 8 bases, with 10 bases lying between them. Germline V gives CDR1 SGHAT, CDR2 FQNNGV. The CDR3 length is 14 residues. The CDR3: CASSLDRTGEKLFF. CDR3 bases: TGTGCCAGCAGCTTAGATCGGACTGGGGAAAAACTGTTTTTT. Complete variable domain (other parts from reference TRBV11-2 and TRBJ1-4): EAGVAQSPRYKIIEKRQSVAFWCNPISGHATLYWYQQILGQGPKLLIQFQNNGVVDDSQLPKDRFSAERLKGVDSTLKIQPAKLEDSAVYLCASSLDRTGEKLFFGSGTQLSVL.

J is TRBJ1-6 and V is TRBV27, with D possibly being TRBD1 (6 bases). From germline, CDR1 is MNHEY and CDR2 SMNVEV (reference sequence). Trimming took off 5 bases at V and 6 bases at J, with 11 bases between the two ends. The CDR3 length is 14 residues. The CDR3 DNA follows: TGTGCCAGCAGTGTCCGGGACACTAATTCACCCCTCCACTTT. Protein: CASSVRDTNSPLHF.

The chain recombines TRBV3-1 (or the pseudogene TRBV3-2) with TRBJ2-7; D might be TRBD2 (6 bases). This CDR3 has 15 amino acids. The V gene lost 1 base and the J gene lost 1 base, with 11 bases spanning the gap. Germline values: CDR1 LGHDT, CDR2 YNNKEL (reference sequence). The CDR3 nucleotides are TGTGCCAGCAGCCAAGCCTGGGGGGAATCCTACGAGCAGTACTTC. Translated, it gives CASSQAWGESYEQYF.

The chain has TRBV5-5 and TRBJ2-7; D ambiguous. The CDR3 length is 11 residues. Trimming removed 3 bases at V and 2 bases at J, with 3 bases between. Germline-derived CDR1 and CDR2 are SGHKS and YYEKEE (reference sequence). The chain's CDR3 is CASSSTYEQYF. In DNA, the CDR3 is TGTGCCAGCAGCTCCACCTACGAGCAGTACTTC.

The chain has TRBV5-1 and TRBJ2-7; the D gene is possibly TRBD2 (5 bases). V was trimmed by 3 bases and J by 4 bases, leaving 17 bases between them. Per germline, CDR1 SGHRS and CDR2 YFSETQ. The CDR3 runs 15 residues. CDR3 in DNA: TGCGCCAGCAGCTCCTCTGCCCTCGGGGAGTACGAGCAGTACTTC. Protein: CASSSSALGEYEQYF.

This chain links TRBV28 with TRBJ1-2; D ambiguous. Germline CDR1 reads MDHEN; CDR2 reads SYDVKM. Trimming removed 7 bases at V and 5 bases at J, with 11 bases between. The CDR3 totals 12 residues. The CDR3 nucleotides read TGTGCCAGCACCACCTGGGAGTATGGCTACACCTTC. This encodes CASTTWEYGYTF.

The chain links TRBV6-5 to TRBJ2-5; no clear D. V shed 4 bases and J shed 4 bases, with 13 bases lying between them. CDR1 is MNHEY and CDR2 is SVGAGI in the germline V gene. CDR3 size: 14 residues. The DNA for the CDR3 is TGTGCCAGCAGTTTACTTACGGGTGGAGAGACCCAGTACTTC. It specifies CASSLLTGGETQYF.

The CDR3 is CSVGSGYGYTF. The CDR3 nucleotides read TGCAGCGTTGGGTCGGGGTATGGCTACACCTTC. The chain has TRBV29-1 and TRBJ1-2; no firm D call. Germline CDR1 and CDR2: SQVTM and ANQGSEA. This CDR3 region has 11 residues. V was clipped by 4 bases and J by 5 bases, with 8 bases between them.

J is TRBJ2-1 and V is TRBV10-3; D uncertain. The germline CDR1 and CDR2 sequences are ENHRY and SYGVKD. V was shortened by 0 bases and J by 8 bases, with 11 bases between the two germline ends. This CDR3 is 14 amino acids long. The CDR3, as DNA: TGTGCCATCAGTGAGTCGCATCGAGTGGATGAGCAGTTCTTC. It specifies CAISESHRVDEQFF.

The chain recombines TRBV28 with TRBJ1-2, with 12 positions matching TRBD1. Germline V CDR1 and CDR2: MDHEN, SYDVKM. CDR3 size: 15 residues. V was pared by 5 bases and J by 8 bases, with 9 bases of the junction left unmatched. The CDR3 is CASSDSGTGGRGYTF. The CDR3 coding sequence is TGTGCCAGCAGTGACTCCGGGACAGGGGGCCGGGGCTACACCTTC.

This chain connects TRBV4-1 to TRBJ1-3; 7 nucleotides align to TRBD1. V was pared by 3 bases and J by 0 bases, with 11 bases of the junction left unmatched. CDR1 is MGHRA and CDR2 is YSYEKL in the germline V gene. The CDR3 is made up of 18 amino acids. CDR3 loop: CASSQFRQGSISGNTIYF. DNA of the CDR3: TGCGCCAGCAGCCAGTTCCGACAGGGTTCGATCTCTGGAAACACCATATATTTT.

The CDR3 is CASSEDRGSPLHF. The CDR3 coding sequence is TGCGCCAGCAGCGAAGACAGGGGTTCACCCCTCCACTTT. The V and J genes are TRBV5-1 and TRBJ1-6, with 8 bases aligning to TRBD1. The CDR3 sequence is 13 residues long. Trimming at V came to 4 bases and at J to 9 bases, leaving 3 bases not matched to a gene. CDR1 and CDR2 (germline): SGHRS, YFSETQ.

V usage is TRBV27 and J usage is TRBJ1-4; 10 nucleotides match TRBD1. The CDR3 contains 16 residues. With V trimmed by 4 bases and J by 7 bases, 9 bases remained unmatched. Germline CDR1 is MNHEY and CDR2 is SMNVEV (reference sequence). CDR3 region: CASSWGTGTGAEKLFF. CDR3 DNA sequence: TGTGCCAGCAGTTGGGGGACCGGGACAGGGGCTGAAAAACTGTTTTTT. The full variable domain, completed using reference TRBV27 and TRBJ1-4, is EAQVTQNPRYLITVTGKKLTVTCSQNMNHEYMSWYRQDPGLGLRQIYYSMNVEVTDKGDVPEGYKVSRKEKRNFPLILESPSPNQTSLYFCASSWGTGTGAEKLFFGSGTQLSVL.